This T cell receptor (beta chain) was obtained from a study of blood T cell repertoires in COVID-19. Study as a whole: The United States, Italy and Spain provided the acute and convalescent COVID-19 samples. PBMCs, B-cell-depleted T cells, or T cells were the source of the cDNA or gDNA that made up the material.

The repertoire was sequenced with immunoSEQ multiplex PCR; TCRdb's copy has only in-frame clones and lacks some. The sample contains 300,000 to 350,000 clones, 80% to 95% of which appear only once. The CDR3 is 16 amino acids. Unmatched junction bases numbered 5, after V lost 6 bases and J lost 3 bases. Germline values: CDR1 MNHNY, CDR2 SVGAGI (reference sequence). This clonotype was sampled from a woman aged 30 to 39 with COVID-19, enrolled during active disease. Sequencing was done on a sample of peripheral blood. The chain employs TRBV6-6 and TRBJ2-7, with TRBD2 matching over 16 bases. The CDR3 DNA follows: TGTGCCAGCAGGGGACTAGCGGGAGGGATACACTACGAGCAGTACTTC. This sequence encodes CASRGLAGGIHYEQYF.